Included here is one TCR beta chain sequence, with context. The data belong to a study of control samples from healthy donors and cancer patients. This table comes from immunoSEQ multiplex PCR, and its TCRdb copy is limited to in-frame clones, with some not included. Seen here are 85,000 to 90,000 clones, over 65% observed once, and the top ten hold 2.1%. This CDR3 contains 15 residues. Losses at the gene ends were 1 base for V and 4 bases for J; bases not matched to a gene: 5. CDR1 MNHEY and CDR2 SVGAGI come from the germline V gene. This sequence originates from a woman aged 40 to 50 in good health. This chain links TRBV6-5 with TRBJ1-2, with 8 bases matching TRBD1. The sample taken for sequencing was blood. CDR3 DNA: TGTGCCAGCAGTTACTTCGGACAGGGAGGCTATGGCTACACCTTC. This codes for CASSYFGQGGYGYTF.